This note documents a single TCR beta chain sequence. Germline-derived CDR1 and CDR2 are LNHDA and SQIVND (reference sequence). Germline trimming cut 9 bases from V and 0 bases from J; bases unmatched to any gene: 14. The CDR3 sequence is 18 residues long. Only in-frame clones appear in the TCRdb table, and some are missing; sequencing was by immunoSEQ multiplex PCR. The table has about 52,000 clones, roughly 90% seen once; the top ten hold 7% to 9%. These data belong to a study of blood T cell repertoires in COVID-19. The rearrangement links TRBV19 to TRBJ2-1, with 10 bases identical to TRBD2. Sequencing input: peripheral blood. This TCR came from a man at least 80 years old with active or convalescent COVID-19. Here the CDR3 DNA reads TGTGCCAGCACCGGGACTAGCGTCCCACTGGGCTCCTACAATGAGCAGTTCTTC. Its translation is CASTGTSVPLGSYNEQFF.